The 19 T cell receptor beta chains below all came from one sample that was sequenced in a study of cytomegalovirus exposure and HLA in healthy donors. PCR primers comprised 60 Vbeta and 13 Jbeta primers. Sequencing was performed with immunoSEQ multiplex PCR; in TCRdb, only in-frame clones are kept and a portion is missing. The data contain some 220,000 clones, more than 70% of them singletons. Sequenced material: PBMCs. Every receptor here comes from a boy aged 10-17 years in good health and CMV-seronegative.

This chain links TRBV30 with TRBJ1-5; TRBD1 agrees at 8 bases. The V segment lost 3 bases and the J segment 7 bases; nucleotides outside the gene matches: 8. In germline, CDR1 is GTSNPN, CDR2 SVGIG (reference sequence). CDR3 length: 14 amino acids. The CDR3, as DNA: TGTGCCTGGAGCGGACAGGGAGATTGGCAGCCCCAGCATTTT. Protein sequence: CAWSGQGDWQPQHF.

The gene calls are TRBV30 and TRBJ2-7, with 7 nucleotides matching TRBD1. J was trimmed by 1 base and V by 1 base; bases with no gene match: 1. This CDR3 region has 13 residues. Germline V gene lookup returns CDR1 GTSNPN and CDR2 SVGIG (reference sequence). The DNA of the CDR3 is TGTGCCTGGAGTGGGGACAGATCCTACGAGCAGTACTTC. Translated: CAWSGDRSYEQYF.

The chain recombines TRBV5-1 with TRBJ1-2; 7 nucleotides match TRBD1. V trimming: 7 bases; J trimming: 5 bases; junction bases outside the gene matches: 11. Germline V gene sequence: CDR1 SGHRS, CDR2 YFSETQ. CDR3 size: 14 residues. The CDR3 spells CASHNYPDRYGYTF. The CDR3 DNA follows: TGCGCCAGCCACAACTACCCGGACAGGTATGGCTACACCTTC.

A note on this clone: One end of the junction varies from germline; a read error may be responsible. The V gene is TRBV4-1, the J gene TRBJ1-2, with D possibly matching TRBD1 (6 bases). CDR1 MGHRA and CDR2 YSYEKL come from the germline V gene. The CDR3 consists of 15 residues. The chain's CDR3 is CASRPGDLKDYGYTF. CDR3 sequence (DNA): TGTGCCAGCAGACCAGGGGACCTGAAGGACTATGGCTACACCTTC.

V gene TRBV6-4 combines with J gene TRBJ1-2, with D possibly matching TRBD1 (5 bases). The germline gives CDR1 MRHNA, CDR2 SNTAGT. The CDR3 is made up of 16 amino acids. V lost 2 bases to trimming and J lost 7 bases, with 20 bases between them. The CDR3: CASSDEPGRGRCGYTF. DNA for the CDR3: TGTGCCAGCAGTGACGAACCGGGACGAGGGAGGTGTGGCTACACCTTC.

The DNA for the CDR3 is TGTGCCAGCAGCAATTCCCCGACTAGCGGGGGGTACGAGCAGTACTTC. Its translation is CASSNSPTSGGYEQYF. This chain uses TRBV21-1 with TRBJ2-5; the table calls TRBD2, which could not be checked here. The end of the DNA fits TRBJ2-7 better, so the J call may be wrong. TRBV21-1 is described as a pseudogene. The CDR3 has 16 amino acids.

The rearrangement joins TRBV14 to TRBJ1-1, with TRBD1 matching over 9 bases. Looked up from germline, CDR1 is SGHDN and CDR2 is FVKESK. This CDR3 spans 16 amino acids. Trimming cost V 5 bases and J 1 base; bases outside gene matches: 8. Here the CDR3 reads CASSKTGGRWNTEAFF. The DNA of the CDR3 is TGTGCCAGCAGCAAAACAGGGGGCAGGTGGAACACTGAAGCTTTCTTT.

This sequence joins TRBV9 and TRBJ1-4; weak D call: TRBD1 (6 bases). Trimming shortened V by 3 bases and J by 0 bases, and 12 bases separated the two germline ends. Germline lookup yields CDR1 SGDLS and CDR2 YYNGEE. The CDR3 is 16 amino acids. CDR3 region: CASSAQGSPTNEKLFF. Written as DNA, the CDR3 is TGTGCCAGCAGCGCCCAGGGGTCTCCAACTAATGAAAAACTGTTTTTT.

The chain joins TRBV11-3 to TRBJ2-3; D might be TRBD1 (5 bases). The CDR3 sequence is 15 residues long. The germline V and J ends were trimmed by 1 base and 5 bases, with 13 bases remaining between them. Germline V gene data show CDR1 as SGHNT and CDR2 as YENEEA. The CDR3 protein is CASSLVAGWGDTQYF. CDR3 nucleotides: TGTGCCAGCAGCTTAGTAGCAGGGTGGGGAGATACGCAGTATTTT.

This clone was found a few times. The CDR3 protein is CASSLTRPSGGSSYNEQFF. The CDR3 DNA sequence: TGCGCCAGCAGCCTTACCCGGCCTAGCGGGGGTAGCTCCTACAATGAGCAGTTCTTC. This rearrangement joins TRBV4-1 to TRBJ2-1, with 10 positions matching TRBD2. The J segment lost 0 bases and the V segment lost 4 bases, leaving 12 bases of the junction unmatched. Germline CDR1 reads MGHRA; CDR2 reads YSYEKL. The CDR3 has 19 residues.

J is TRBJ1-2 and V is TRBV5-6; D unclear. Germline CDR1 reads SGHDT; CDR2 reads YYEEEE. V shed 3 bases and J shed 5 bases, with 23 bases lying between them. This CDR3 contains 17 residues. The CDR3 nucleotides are TGTGCCAGCAGCTCCCCTTTATTAACCGACCCGACTTATGGCTACACCTTC. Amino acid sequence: CASSSPLLTDPTYGYTF.

The CDR3 is CASSQRGADEQFF. For the CDR3, the DNA is TGTGCCAGCAGCCAACGGGGGGCAGATGAGCAGTTCTTC. The gene calls are TRBV4-2 and TRBJ2-1, with TRBD2 as a possible D gene (7 bases). The CDR3 covers 13 residues. Germline values: CDR1 LGHNA, CDR2 YNFKEQ. Trimming took 2 bases from V and 8 from J, leaving 10 bases between them.

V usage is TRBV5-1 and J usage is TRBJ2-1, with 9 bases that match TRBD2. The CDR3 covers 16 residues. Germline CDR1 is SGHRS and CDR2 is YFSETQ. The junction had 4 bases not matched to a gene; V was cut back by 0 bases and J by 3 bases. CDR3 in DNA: TGCGCCAGCAGCTTGGCGAGTAGCGGGGGCTACAATGAGCAGTTCTTC. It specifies CASSLASSGGYNEQFF.

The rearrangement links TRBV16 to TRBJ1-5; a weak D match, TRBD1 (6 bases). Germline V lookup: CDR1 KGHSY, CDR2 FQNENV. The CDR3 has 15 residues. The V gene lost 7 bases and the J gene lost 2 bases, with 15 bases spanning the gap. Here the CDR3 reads CASKKVHRGNQPQHF. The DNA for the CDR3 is TGTGCCAGCAAAAAGGTTCACAGGGGCAATCAGCCCCAGCATTTT.

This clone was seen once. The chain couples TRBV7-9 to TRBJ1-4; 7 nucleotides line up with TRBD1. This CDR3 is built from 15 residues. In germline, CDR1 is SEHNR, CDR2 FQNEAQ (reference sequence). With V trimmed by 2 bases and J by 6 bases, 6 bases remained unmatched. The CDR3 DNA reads TGTGCCAGCAGCTTATCAAGGGGGCGGGATGAAAAACTGTTTTTT. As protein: CASSLSRGRDEKLFF.

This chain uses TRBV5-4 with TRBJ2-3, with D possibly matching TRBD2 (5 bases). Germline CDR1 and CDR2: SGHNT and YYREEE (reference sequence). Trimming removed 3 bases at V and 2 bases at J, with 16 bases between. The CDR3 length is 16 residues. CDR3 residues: CASSSEGRVPTDTQYF. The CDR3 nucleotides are TGTGCCAGCAGCTCAGAGGGTCGGGTACCCACAGATACGCAGTATTTT.

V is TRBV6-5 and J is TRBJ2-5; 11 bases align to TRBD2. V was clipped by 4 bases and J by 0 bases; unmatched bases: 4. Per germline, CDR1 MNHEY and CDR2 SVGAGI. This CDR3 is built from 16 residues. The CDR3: CASSFTSGGDQETQYF. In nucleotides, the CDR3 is TGTGCCAGCAGTTTCACTAGCGGGGGTGACCAAGAGACCCAGTACTTC.

This CDR3 is CASSVSGQVARAFF. The CDR3 DNA reads as TGCGCCAGCAGTGTGAGTGGTCAGGTGGCGCGGGCCTTCTTT. The genes are TRBV10-2 and TRBJ1-1; no reliable D call. The germline V and J ends were trimmed by 4 bases and 14 bases, with 23 bases remaining between them. Germline loops: CDR1 WSHSY, CDR2 SAAADI. The CDR3 contains 14 residues.

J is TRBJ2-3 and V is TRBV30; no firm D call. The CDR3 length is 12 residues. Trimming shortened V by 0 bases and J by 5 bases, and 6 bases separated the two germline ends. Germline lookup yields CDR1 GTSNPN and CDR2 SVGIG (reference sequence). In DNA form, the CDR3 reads TGTGCCTGGAGTGTACGAGGAGATACGCAGTATTTT. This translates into CAWSVRGDTQYF.